This TCR beta chain was retrieved from a study of T cell responses to AZD1222 COVID-19 vaccine (dated by TCRdb to the early 2020s). About the study as a whole: A total of 230 to 250 trial participants underwent TCR sequencing, of whom around 210 had received two doses of AZD1222 and around 26 had received two doses of the MenACWY control vaccine. Trial participants were enrolled by age into subgroups of 18-55, 56-69 and 70-plus years, and 148, 28 and 57 TCR-sequenced participants, respectively, were included in these subgroups. The paper's findings and limits, for the study overall: Because no samples from the day 14 peak response were available, repertoires could be characterized only after the peak T cell response. Conclusions about previously exposed vaccinees are limited, since just a handful of AZD1222 recipients were seropositive for SARS-CoV-2 at baseline. Participants were mostly white British, with more females than males. The authors suggested clonal diversity may have been underestimated. A significant rise in spike-specific TCR breadth and depth was observed after two AZD1222 doses relative to day 0 and relative to MenACWY recipients. The vaccine-associated CD4 TCRs covered the entire spike protein, and the dominant responses fell in regions 160-218 and 743-854. The 56-69-year group was small, and its depth increase did not reach significance, likely because of low power. Epitopes outside the regions mutated in the B.1.351 and B.1.1.7 variants were reportedly recognized by nearly half of the unique spike-specific TCRs.

According to the study, the label for this sample's time point signals: about 28 days (+/-7) after the second vaccine dose. AZD1222 recipients with second doses at about 4 weeks or about 12 weeks were pooled, because spike-specific TCR depth and breadth did not differ between schedules. Vaccinee samples were obtained from the UK trials COV001 and COV002, which included a single-blind randomized controlled phase 2/3 trial of AZD1222 (ChAdOx1 nCoV-19) in healthy adults. Trial participant PBMC samples were collected at day 0 and day 28 after the second dose for TCRbeta chain sequencing. The CDR3 covers 15 residues, taking in both the cysteine and the phenylalanine. This entry keeps only the CDR3 DNA: 45 bases, framed from base 1. Reading the germline V gene (reference sequence) gives CDR1 WNHNN and CDR2 SYGVQD. V loses 3 bases, J loses 6 bases, and the germline ends lie 18 bases apart. The CDR3 regions of human TCRbeta chains were analyzed by immunosequencing. In the source study's methods: Repertoire TCRs were checked for matches against a reference library of SARS-CoV-2-specific TCRs that had been generated using the MIRA antigen-specificity platform. Breadth meant the fraction of unique TCRs that were SARS-CoV-2-associated, whereas depth meant the fraction of total T cells that were SARS-CoV-2-associated. Each spike-specific TCR was assigned to its reactive spike region and to a CD4 or CD8 class using the MIRA data. Log10-transformed breadth and depth values were compared by one-way ANOVA with Sidak's multiple comparisons tests. Drawn from immuneACCESS, this table holds only the in-frame rearrangements with V and J called that TCRdb kept. Clones are partly lost; checked studies trace under half to an unresolved V gene and leave the rest unexplained. V and J calls and clone size are as listed in that table; D and trimming were resolved from the DNA. Across this sample there are around 65,000 clones, with around four fifths seen only once. The top ten hold roughly 23% of the sample.

On this clone: The specificity of this receptor is unknown. Qualities for individual bases were not recorded, and no much larger clone is one base off.

Sequencing used peripheral blood, obtained 28 days after the second AZD1222 dose. The chain is assembled from TRBV10-1 and TRBJ2-7; the D gene could be either TRBD1 or TRBD2, each agreeing at 5 bases. The receptor's source is an adult who received the AZD1222 COVID-19 vaccine. The sequenced DNA: TGCGCCAGCAGTGAATTCGGTGTTGGGGGTCTCGAGCAGTACTTC. This encodes CASSEFGVGGLEQYF.